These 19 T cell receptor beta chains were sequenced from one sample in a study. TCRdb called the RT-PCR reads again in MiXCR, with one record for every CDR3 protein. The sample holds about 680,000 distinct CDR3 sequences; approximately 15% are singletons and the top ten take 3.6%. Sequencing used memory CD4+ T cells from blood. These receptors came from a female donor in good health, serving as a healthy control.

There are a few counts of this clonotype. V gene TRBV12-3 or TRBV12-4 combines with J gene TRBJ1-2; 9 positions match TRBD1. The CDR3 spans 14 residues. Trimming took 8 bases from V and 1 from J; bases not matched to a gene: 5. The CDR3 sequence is CASRQGVVNYGYTF. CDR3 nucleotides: TGTGCCAGCCGACAGGGGGTGGTTAACTATGGCTACACCTTC.

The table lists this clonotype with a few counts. CDR3 sequence: CATSSNLADTQYF. CDR3 nucleotides: TGTGCCACCAGCAGCAACCTTGCAGATACGCAGTATTTT. The gene calls are TRBV15 and TRBJ2-3; unclear D gene. The germline V gene has CDR1 LNHNV and CDR2 YYDKDF (reference sequence). This CDR3 region has 13 residues. V gave up 3 bases and J gave up 4 bases, with 8 bases separating them. Together with reference TRBV15 and TRBJ2-3, the CDR3 gives the full variable domain: DAMVIQNPRYQVTQFGKPVTLSCSQTLNHNVMYWYQQKSSQAPKLLFHYYDKDFNNEADTPDNFQSRRPNTSFCFLDIRSPGLGDTAMYLCATSSNLADTQYFGPGTRLTVL.

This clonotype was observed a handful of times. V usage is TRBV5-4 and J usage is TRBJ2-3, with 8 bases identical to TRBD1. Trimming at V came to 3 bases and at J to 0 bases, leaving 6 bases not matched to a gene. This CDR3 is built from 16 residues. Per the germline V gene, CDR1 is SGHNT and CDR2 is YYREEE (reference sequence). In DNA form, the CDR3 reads TGTGCCAGCAGCTCAACCGGACAGGGAAGCACAGATACGCAGTATTTT. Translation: CASSSTGQGSTDTQYF.

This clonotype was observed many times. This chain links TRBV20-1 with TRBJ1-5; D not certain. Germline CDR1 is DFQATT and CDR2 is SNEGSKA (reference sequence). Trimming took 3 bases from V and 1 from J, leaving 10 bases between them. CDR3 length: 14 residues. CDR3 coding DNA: TGCAGTGCTAGGCCTCCTACGAGCAATCAGCCCCAGCATTTT. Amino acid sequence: CSARPPTSNQPQHF.

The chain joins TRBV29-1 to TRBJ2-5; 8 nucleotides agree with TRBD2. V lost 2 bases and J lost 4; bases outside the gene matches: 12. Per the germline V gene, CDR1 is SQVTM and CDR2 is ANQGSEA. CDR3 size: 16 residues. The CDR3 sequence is CSVEFGIAGYSETQYF. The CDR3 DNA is TGCAGCGTTGAATTCGGGATAGCGGGATATTCAGAGACCCAGTACTTC.

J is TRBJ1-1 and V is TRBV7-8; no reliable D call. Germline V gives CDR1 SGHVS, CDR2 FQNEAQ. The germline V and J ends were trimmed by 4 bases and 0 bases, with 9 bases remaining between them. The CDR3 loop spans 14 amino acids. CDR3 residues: CASSSVVVNTEAFF. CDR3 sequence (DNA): TGTGCCAGCAGCTCGGTCGTGGTGAACACTGAAGCTTTCTTT. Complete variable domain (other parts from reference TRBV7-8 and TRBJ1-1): GAGVSQSPRYKVAKRGQDVALRCDPISGHVSLFWYQQALGQGPEFLTYFQNEAQLDKSGLPSDRFFAERPEGSVSTLKIQRTQQEDSAVYLCASSSVVVNTEAFFGQGTRLTVV.

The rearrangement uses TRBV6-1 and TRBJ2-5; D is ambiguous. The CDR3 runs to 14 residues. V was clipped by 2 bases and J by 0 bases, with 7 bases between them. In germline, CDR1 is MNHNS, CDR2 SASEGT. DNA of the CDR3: TGTGCCAGCAGTGAATTGGTATACCAAGAGACCCAGTACTTC. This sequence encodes CASSELVYQETQYF.

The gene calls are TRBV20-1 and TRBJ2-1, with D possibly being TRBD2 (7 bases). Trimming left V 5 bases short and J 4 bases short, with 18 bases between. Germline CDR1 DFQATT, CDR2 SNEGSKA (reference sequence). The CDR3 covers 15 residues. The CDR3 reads CSASLGGGGYNEQFF. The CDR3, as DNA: TGCAGTGCTTCTTTAGGCGGGGGCGGGTACAATGAGCAGTTCTTC.

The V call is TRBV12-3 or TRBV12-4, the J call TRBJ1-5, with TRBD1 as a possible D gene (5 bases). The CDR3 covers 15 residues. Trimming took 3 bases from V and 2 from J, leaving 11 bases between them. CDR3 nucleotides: TGTGCCAGCAGTTTTTTGGGGGTGGGCAATCAGCCCCAGCATTTT. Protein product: CASSFLGVGNQPQHF.

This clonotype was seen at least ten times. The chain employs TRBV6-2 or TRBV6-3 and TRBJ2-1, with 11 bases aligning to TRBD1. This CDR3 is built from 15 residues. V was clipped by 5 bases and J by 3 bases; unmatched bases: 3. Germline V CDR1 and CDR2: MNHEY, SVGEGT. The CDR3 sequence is CASSPGQGGYNEQFF. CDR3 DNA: TGTGCCAGCAGTCCGGGACAGGGGGGCTACAATGAGCAGTTCTTC.

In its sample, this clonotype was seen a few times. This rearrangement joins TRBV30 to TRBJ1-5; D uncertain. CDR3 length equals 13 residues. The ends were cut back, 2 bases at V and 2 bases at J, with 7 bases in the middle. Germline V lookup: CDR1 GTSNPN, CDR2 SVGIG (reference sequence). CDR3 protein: CAWSTEGNQPQHF. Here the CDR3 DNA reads TGTGCCTGGAGTACCGAGGGCAATCAGCCCCAGCATTTT.

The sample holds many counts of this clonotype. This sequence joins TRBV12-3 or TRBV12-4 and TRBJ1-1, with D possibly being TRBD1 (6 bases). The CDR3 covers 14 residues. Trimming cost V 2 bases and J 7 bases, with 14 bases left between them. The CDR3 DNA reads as TGTGCCAGCAGTTTACACCGGGACATGAATGAAGCTTTCTTT. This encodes CASSLHRDMNEAFF.

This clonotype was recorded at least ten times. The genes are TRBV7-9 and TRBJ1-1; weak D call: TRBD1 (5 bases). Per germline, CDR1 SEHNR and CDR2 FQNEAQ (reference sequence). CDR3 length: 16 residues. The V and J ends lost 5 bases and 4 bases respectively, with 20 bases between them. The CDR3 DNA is TGTGCCAGCAGCCCGAGCGGTCGGGACCACGGCACTGAAGCTTTCTTT. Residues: CASSPSGRDHGTEAFF. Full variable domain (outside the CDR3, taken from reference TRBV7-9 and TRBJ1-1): DTGVSQNPRHKITKRGQNVTFRCDPISEHNRLYWYRQTLGQGPEFLTYFQNEAQLEKSRLLSDRFSAERPKGSFSTLEIQRTEQGDSAMYLCASSPSGRDHGTEAFFGQGTRLTVV.

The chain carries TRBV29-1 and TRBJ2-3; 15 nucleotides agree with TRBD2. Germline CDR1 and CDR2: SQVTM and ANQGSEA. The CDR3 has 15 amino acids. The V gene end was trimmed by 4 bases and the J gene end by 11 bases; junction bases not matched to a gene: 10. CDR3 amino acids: CSVAGLAGGPGEQYF. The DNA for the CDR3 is TGCAGCGTTGCCGGACTAGCGGGAGGGCCTGGTGAGCAGTATTTT.

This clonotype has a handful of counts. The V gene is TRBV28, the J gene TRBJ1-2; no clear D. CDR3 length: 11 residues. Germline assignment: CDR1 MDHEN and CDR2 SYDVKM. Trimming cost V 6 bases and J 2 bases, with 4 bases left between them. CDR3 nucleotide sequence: TGTGCCAGCAGACTCAACTATGGCTACACCTTC. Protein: CASRLNYGYTF.

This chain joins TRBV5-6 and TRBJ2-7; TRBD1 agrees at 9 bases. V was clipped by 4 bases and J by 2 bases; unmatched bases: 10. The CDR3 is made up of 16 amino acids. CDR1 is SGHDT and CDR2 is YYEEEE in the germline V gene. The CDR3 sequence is CASSEAGTGQTYEQYF. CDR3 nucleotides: TGTGCCAGCAGCGAAGCCGGGACAGGGCAGACCTACGAGCAGTACTTC.

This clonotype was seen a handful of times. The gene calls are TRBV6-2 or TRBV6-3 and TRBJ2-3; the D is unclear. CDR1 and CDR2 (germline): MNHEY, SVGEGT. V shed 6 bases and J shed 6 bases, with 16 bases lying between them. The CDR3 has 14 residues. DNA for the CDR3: TGTGCCAGCAGCGGACCTCCCTACACGGATACGCAGTATTTT. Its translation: CASSGPPYTDTQYF.

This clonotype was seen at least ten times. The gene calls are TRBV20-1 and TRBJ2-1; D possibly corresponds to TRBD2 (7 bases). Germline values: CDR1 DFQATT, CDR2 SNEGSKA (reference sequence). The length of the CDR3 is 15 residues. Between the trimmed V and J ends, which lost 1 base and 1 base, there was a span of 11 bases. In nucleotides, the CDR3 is TGCAGTGCTAGAGGGGGGCGGGAGTCCTACAATGAGCAGTTCTTC. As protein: CSARGGRESYNEQFF.

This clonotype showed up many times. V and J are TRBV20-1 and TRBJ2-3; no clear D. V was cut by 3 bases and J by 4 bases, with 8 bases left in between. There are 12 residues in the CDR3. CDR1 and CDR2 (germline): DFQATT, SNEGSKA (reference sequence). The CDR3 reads CSARVSSDTQYF. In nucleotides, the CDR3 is TGCAGTGCTAGGGTCTCTTCAGATACGCAGTATTTT.